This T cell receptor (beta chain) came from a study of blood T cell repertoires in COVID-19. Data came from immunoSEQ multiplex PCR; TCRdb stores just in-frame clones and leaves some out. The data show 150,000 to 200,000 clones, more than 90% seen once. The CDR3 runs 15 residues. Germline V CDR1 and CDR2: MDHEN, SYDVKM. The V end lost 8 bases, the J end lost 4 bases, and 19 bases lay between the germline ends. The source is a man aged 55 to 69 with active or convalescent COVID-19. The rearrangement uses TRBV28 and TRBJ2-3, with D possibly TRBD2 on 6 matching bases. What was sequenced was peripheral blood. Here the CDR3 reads CASVGAGPNPDTQYF. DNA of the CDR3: TGTGCCAGCGTTGGGGCGGGGCCAAACCCAGATACGCAGTATTTT.